This T cell receptor (beta chain) was captured by sequencing in a study of OX40 agonist ivuxolimab in advanced cancers. At the level of the study: The dose-escalation group included hepatocellular carcinoma, melanoma, renal cell carcinoma and head and neck cancer. Eligibility admitted prior anti-PD-1, anti-PD-L1 or anti-CTLA-4 therapy; 30% to 40% had some.

This CDR3 contains 11 residues. The V end was cut by 9 bases, the J end by 1 base, with 6 bases between. Per the germline V gene, CDR1 is SNHLY and CDR2 is FYNNEI. Here immunoSEQ multiplex PCR was the method, and the copy in TCRdb shows in-frame clones only, minus some. The sample includes approximately 70,000 clones, 86% of them seen just once. Sample: CD4+ or CD8+ T cells sorted from blood, taken in a trial of the OX40 agonist ivuxolimab. The clonotype originates from an adult with an advanced solid tumor such as melanoma, head and neck, liver or kidney cancer. This rearrangement joins TRBV2 to TRBJ1-1; D is unresolved. CDR3 nucleotide sequence: TGTGCCAGTACAGCGAACACTGAAGCTTTCTTT. It is translated as CASTANTEAFF.